The present entry profiles one TCR beta chain with its context. During the 2 weeks before they entered the study, exposed participants had met someone with a PCR-confirmed or clinician-diagnosed COVID-19 case. This entry belongs to a study of blood T cell repertoires in COVID-19. For the study at large: There were acute and convalescent COVID-19 samples, and they came from the United States, Italy and Spain. The cDNA or gDNA used as material had been derived from T cells, B-cell-depleted T cells, or PBMCs.

Germline CDR1 MGHRA, CDR2 YSYEKL. With V trimmed by 4 bases and J by 0 bases, 3 bases remained unmatched. CDR3 length equals 16 residues. Source study methods: Counts of nucleated cells, estimated from reference gene primer amplification, were obtained. Some clones are missing from TCRdb's copy, which holds only in-frame ones; the method was immunoSEQ multiplex PCR. V, J and clone size were drawn from that table, and D and trimming were deduced from the DNA. The sample has 150,000 to 200,000 clones, roughly 83% seen once. The TCR sequence derives from a man in his 70s who had been exposed to COVID-19. The sample consisted of PBMCs or T cells enriched from blood (not recorded which). The chain couples TRBV4-1 to TRBJ1-6; 7 bases agree with TRBD1. CDR3 residues: CASSPGQSSYNSPLHF. CDR3 bases: TGCGCCAGCAGCCCGGGACAGAGCTCCTATAATTCACCCCTCCACTTT.